The next 32 T cell receptor beta chains were all read from a single sample in a study of cytomegalovirus exposure and HLA in healthy donors. The PCR was carried out with 60 Vbeta primers and 13 Jbeta primers. Some clones are missing from TCRdb's copy, which holds only in-frame ones; the method was immunoSEQ multiplex PCR. The table includes over 60,000 clones, 75% to 80% detected once. Sequenced input: PBMCs. These TCRs come from a man younger than 35 in good health and CMV-seronegative.

This chain links TRBV11-2 with TRBJ2-2; 7 nucleotides line up with TRBD1. V dropped 5 bases and J dropped 4; count of bases not matched to a gene: 7. This CDR3 is built from 15 residues. The germline V gene encodes CDR1 SGHAT and CDR2 FQNNGV. The CDR3 is CASSLDRTSTGELFF. The DNA of the CDR3 is TGTGCCAGCAGCCTGGACAGGACTTCCACCGGGGAGCTGTTTTTT.

The chain uses TRBV7-8 and TRBJ1-2; maybe TRBD1 (5 bases). Germline V lookup: CDR1 SGHVS, CDR2 FQNEAQ. Trimming removed 4 bases at V and 4 bases at J, with 13 bases between. The CDR3 spans 14 residues. CDR3 sequence reads: CASSSGDGRYGYTF. The CDR3 region has the DNA TGTGCCAGCAGCTCGGGGGACGGCCGCTATGGCTACACCTTC. The whole variable domain, filled in from reference TRBV7-8 and TRBJ1-2, reads GAGVSQSPRYKVAKRGQDVALRCDPISGHVSLFWYQQALGQGPEFLTYFQNEAQLDKSGLPSDRFFAERPEGSVSTLKIQRTQQEDSAVYLCASSSGDGRYGYTFGSGTRLTVV.

This chain links TRBV6-1 with TRBJ1-2; 7 bases line up with TRBD1. J lost 0 bases, V lost 7 bases, and 8 bases had no gene match. This CDR3 spans 15 amino acids. Germline CDR1 reads MNHNS; CDR2 reads SASEGT. CDR3 residues: CASNLDRPANYGYTF. In DNA, the CDR3 is TGTGCCAGCAATTTGGACAGGCCTGCTAACTATGGCTACACCTTC.

The genes are TRBV5-1 and TRBJ2-5, with a tentative D call TRBD1 (7 bases). The CDR3 extends over 15 amino acids. From germline, CDR1 is SGHRS and CDR2 YFSETQ. V dropped 3 bases and J dropped 5 bases, with 17 bases sitting between them. CDR3 sequence (DNA): TGCGCCAGCAGCTCGGGGGACAGCCTGTATGAGACCCAGTACTTC. It translates to CASSSGDSLYETQYF.

The gene calls are TRBV9 and TRBJ2-7; 8 bases agree with TRBD1. Looked up from germline, CDR1 is SGDLS and CDR2 is YYNGEE. The V and J ends lost 2 bases and 0 bases, in that order; junction bases with no gene match: 4. The CDR3 totals 15 residues. The CDR3 DNA reads as TGTGCCAGCAGCGTCTCAGGGGGCGGCTCCTACGAGCAGTACTTC. Its translation: CASSVSGGGSYEQYF.

The J gene is TRBJ2-7, the V gene TRBV19, with a tentative D call TRBD1 (5 bases). The germline V gene has CDR1 LNHDA and CDR2 SQIVND (reference sequence). The CDR3 contains 14 residues. V lost 5 bases and J 3 bases, leaving 14 bases between the germline ends. Here the CDR3 reads CASSGAESLYEQYV. CDR3 bases: TGTGCCAGTAGTGGGGCAGAGTCCCTCTACGAGCAGTACGTC.

The chain is built from TRBV5-1 and TRBJ1-1; D call uncertain. This CDR3 comprises 14 residues. Germline V gene data show CDR1 as SGHRS and CDR2 as YFSETQ. The V gene lost 0 bases and the J gene lost 1 base, with 7 bases spanning the gap. The CDR3 spells CASSLDAGNTEAFF. CDR3 bases: TGCGCCAGCAGCTTGGATGCAGGGAACACTGAAGCTTTCTTT.

This sequence joins TRBV6-4 and TRBJ2-3; 14 bases are a match to TRBD2. V was clipped by 6 bases and J by 3 bases; unmatched bases: 5. Germline lookup yields CDR1 MRHNA and CDR2 SNTAGT. This CDR3 has 16 amino acids. The CDR3 loop reads CASSGRLAGGTDTQYF. DNA of the CDR3: TGTGCCAGCAGCGGACGACTAGCGGGGGGGACAGATACGCAGTATTTT.

This clone has only one observation. The J gene is TRBJ1-2, the V gene TRBV4-3; D call uncertain. Trimming removed 4 bases at V and 4 bases at J, with 7 bases between. Germline loops: CDR1 LGHNA, CDR2 YSLEER. The CDR3 loop spans 12 amino acids. CDR3 region: CASSRTGYGYTF. Here the CDR3 DNA reads TGCGCCAGCAGCCGCACTGGCTATGGCTACACCTTC.

This chain connects TRBV5-8 to TRBJ1-2; 11 nucleotides agree with TRBD1. The germline CDR1 and CDR2 sequences are SGHTS and YDEGEE. V trimming: 7 bases; J trimming: 4 bases; junction bases outside the gene matches: 6. The CDR3 consists of 14 residues. CDR3 in amino acids: CASWTGGPGYGYTF. The CDR3 nucleotides are TGTGCCAGCTGGACAGGGGGCCCGGGCTATGGCTACACCTTC.

The chain links TRBV7-6 to TRBJ1-6, with 11 bases fitting TRBD1. J was trimmed by 6 bases and V by 5 bases; bases with no gene match: 3. The CDR3 is 15 residues long. CDR1 and CDR2 (germline): SGHVS, FNYEAQ. The CDR3 nucleotides are TGTGCCAGCAGCAAGGACAGGGGGCCTAATTCACCCCTCCACTTT. Translation: CASSKDRGPNSPLHF.

The chain employs TRBV4-1 and TRBJ2-2; D is perhaps TRBD1 (6 bases). CDR3 length: 18 amino acids. The ends were cut back, 0 bases at V and 4 bases at J, with 18 bases in the middle. CDR1 and CDR2 (germline): MGHRA, YSYEKL. This chain's CDR3 is CASSQDLGNPGATGELFF. The CDR3 bases are TGCGCCAGCAGCCAAGATCTGGGCAACCCAGGGGCCACCGGGGAGCTGTTTTTT.

This chain links TRBV18 with TRBJ2-7, with 8 bases matching TRBD2. Germline-derived CDR1 and CDR2 are KGHSH and LQKENI. This CDR3 is built from 13 residues. Trimming at V came to 3 bases and at J to 5 bases, leaving 3 bases not matched to a gene. The CDR3 DNA sequence: TGTGCCAGCTCACCTGCGGGGGGCCACGAGCAGTACGTC. Translating gives CASSPAGGHEQYV.

This clone was found a few times. This chain joins TRBV7-2 and TRBJ2-7; 9 nucleotides align to TRBD1. V shed 5 bases, J shed 2 bases, and the junction held 4 bases outside the gene matches. In germline, CDR1 is SGHTA, CDR2 FQGNSA. This CDR3 is 14 amino acids long. This CDR3 reads CASSKRQGAYEQYV. CDR3 sequence (DNA): TGTGCCAGCAGCAAGCGACAGGGGGCCTACGAGCAGTACGTC.

Worth noting for this clone: The germline gene is not matched at one end of the junction; a read error may be the cause. This chain joins TRBV7-3 and TRBJ1-6; a possible D gene is TRBD1 (6 bases). CDR1 is SGHTA and CDR2 is FQGTGA in the germline V gene. The CDR3 spans 15 residues. The CDR3 DNA reads as TGTGCCAGCCCCGGCGGTTCAGGGGCTCATTCACCCCCCCACTTT. It encodes CASPGGSGAHSPPHF.

This clone has a handful of counts. This sequence joins TRBV28 and TRBJ1-1; 7 positions match TRBD1. J gave up 10 bases and V 6 bases, and 8 bases lay outside the gene matches. Germline-derived CDR1 and CDR2 are MDHEN and SYDVKM. The CDR3 has 12 amino acids. CDR3 amino acids: CASRERYRGAFF. Written as DNA, the CDR3 is TGTGCCAGCAGGGAACGGTACAGGGGAGCTTTCTTT.

This rearrangement joins TRBV4-2 to TRBJ2-5, with TRBD2 as a possible D gene (6 bases). This CDR3 has 15 residues. CDR1 is LGHNA and CDR2 is YNFKEQ in the germline V gene. Trimming cost V 2 bases and J 3 bases, with 13 bases left between them. Here the CDR3 reads CASSQPGAGKETQYF. In nucleotides, the CDR3 is TGTGCCAGCAGCCAACCTGGGGCGGGGAAAGAGACCCAGTACTTC.

The chain couples TRBV2 to TRBJ2-5; 9 bases map to TRBD1. The germline V gene encodes CDR1 SNHLY and CDR2 FYNNEI. V trimming: 6 bases; J trimming: 3 bases; junction bases outside the gene matches: 8. The CDR3 runs to 15 residues. In DNA form, the CDR3 reads TGTGCCAGCAGGACGGACAGGGGAGGGGAAGAGACCCAGTACTTC. Amino acids: CASRTDRGGEETQYF.

In nucleotides, the CDR3 is TGCGCCAGCAGCTGGTCCGGACAGGGAAGGTTTACCGGGGAGCTGTTTTTT. As protein: CASSWSGQGRFTGELFF. The chain has TRBV5-1 and TRBJ2-2, with 8 nucleotides matching TRBD1. Germline values: CDR1 SGHRS, CDR2 YFSETQ. J gave up 5 bases and V 3 bases, and 12 bases lay outside the gene matches. The CDR3 totals 17 residues. Full variable domain (remainder filled in from reference TRBV5-1 and TRBJ2-2): KAGVTQTPRYLIKTRGQQVTLSCSPISGHRSVSWYQQTPGQGLQFLFEYFSETQRNKGNFPGRFSGRQFSNSRSEMNVSTLELGDSALYLCASSWSGQGRFTGELFFGEGSRLTVL.

The V and J genes are TRBV9 and TRBJ1-3; D is possibly TRBD1 (6 bases). The V gene's germline CDR1 is SGDLS and CDR2 YYNGEE. V lost 0 bases and J 3 bases, leaving 16 bases between the germline ends. The CDR3 runs to 17 residues. The CDR3, as DNA: TGTGCCAGCAGCGTAGGTCCTGGGGGCGCGGATGGAAACACCATATATTTT. Protein sequence: CASSVGPGGADGNTIYF.

The chain links TRBV6-5 to TRBJ1-2; possibly TRBD1 for D (6 bases). The germline CDR1 and CDR2 sequences are MNHEY and SVGAGI. Deletions cut 6 bases from V and 2 bases from J, with 13 bases between. The CDR3 is 14 residues long. The CDR3 DNA reads as TGTGCCAGCAGGCCGGGAGGGGGGAACTATGGCTACACCTTC. It is translated as CASRPGGGNYGYTF.

This clone has only one observation. The chain carries TRBV7-6 and TRBJ2-3; 8 nucleotides match TRBD2. This CDR3 region has 16 residues. The trim removed 5 bases at V and 2 bases at J, leaving 9 bases unmatched. Germline values: CDR1 SGHVS, CDR2 FNYEAQ. CDR3 bases: TGTGCCAGCAGCGAAGATAGCGGGGAGTACACAGATACGCAGTATTTT. Protein sequence: CASSEDSGEYTDTQYF.

This clone was picked up one time. This rearrangement joins TRBV27 to TRBJ2-2; D unclear. Germline V gene sequence: CDR1 MNHEY, CDR2 SMNVEV (reference sequence). Trimming removed 2 bases from V and 0 bases from J, with 4 bases in between. The CDR3 runs 14 residues. The CDR3 DNA sequence: TGTGCCAGCAGTTTAGCGTCGAACACCGGGGAGCTGTTTTTT. Translated, it gives CASSLASNTGELFF.

This clone was counted between two and nine times. The V call is TRBV11-2, the J call TRBJ2-1; 11 bases agree with TRBD2. J lost 2 bases, V lost 5 bases, and 5 bases had no gene match. The CDR3 is made up of 16 amino acids. Germline loops: CDR1 SGHAT, CDR2 FQNNGV. As DNA, the CDR3 is TGTGCCAGCAGCCCTAGCGGGGGGATCGCCTACAATGAGCAGTTCTTC. Its protein is CASSPSGGIAYNEQFF.

This sequence joins TRBV27 and TRBJ2-3; a weak D match, TRBD1 (6 bases). Germline CDR1 MNHEY, CDR2 SMNVEV (reference sequence). V was shortened by 3 bases and J by 2 bases, with 18 bases between the two germline ends. CDR3 length: 17 amino acids. CDR3 sequence: CASSFQDRFSSTDTQYF. DNA of the CDR3: TGTGCCAGCAGTTTTCAGGACAGATTTTCTTCCACAGATACGCAGTATTTT.

This chain links TRBV6-6 with TRBJ2-3; maybe TRBD1 (6 bases). With 4 bases removed from V and 2 bases from J, the gap between germline ends came to 13 bases. The CDR3 extends over 15 amino acids. Germline assignment: CDR1 MNHNY and CDR2 SVGAGI (reference sequence). The CDR3 nucleotides read TGTGCCAGCAGTTCTCCAGGGGTCTACACAGATACGCAGTATTTT. This sequence encodes CASSSPGVYTDTQYF.

The chain couples TRBV28 to TRBJ1-2, with 7 bases identical to TRBD1. This CDR3 spans 18 amino acids. Germline V gene data show CDR1 as MDHEN and CDR2 as SYDVKM. Germline trimming cut 2 bases from V and 0 bases from J; bases unmatched to any gene: 12. This chain's CDR3 is CASSLMKGALVSNYGYTF. CDR3 sequence (DNA): TGTGCCAGCAGTTTAATGAAGGGGGCCCTCGTCTCTAACTATGGCTACACCTTC.

This clone was observed a single time. This sequence joins TRBV7-6 and TRBJ1-5, with TRBD1 matching over 8 bases. The germline CDR1 and CDR2 sequences are SGHVS and FNYEAQ. CDR3 length: 18 amino acids. J lost 0 bases, V lost 6 bases, and 13 bases had no gene match. CDR3 amino acids: CASSPWAGGFDSNQPQHF. CDR3 bases: TGTGCCAGCAGTCCCTGGGCAGGGGGCTTTGATAGCAATCAGCCCCAGCATTTT.

This clone appeared a few times. The V call is TRBV28, the J call TRBJ2-5; 7 bases are a match to TRBD1. J gave up 1 base and V 3 bases, and 17 bases lay outside the gene matches. CDR3 length equals 19 residues. The germline gives CDR1 MDHEN, CDR2 SYDVKM. CDR3 protein: CASSFGQFGTGAPQETQYF. In DNA form, the CDR3 reads TGTGCCAGCAGTTTCGGGCAGTTCGGCACAGGGGCCCCCCAAGAGACCCAGTACTTC.

This chain's CDR3 is CASSLDSGSYEQYF. The CDR3 DNA follows: TGTGCCAGCAGCTTAGATTCAGGGTCCTACGAGCAGTACTTC. The chain is built from TRBV7-7 and TRBJ2-7; D is possibly TRBD1 (5 bases). CDR1 is SSHAT, CDR2 FNYEAQ, per germline (reference sequence). This CDR3 spans 14 amino acids. Trimming stripped 1 base from V and 1 base from J, with 8 bases between.

On this clone itself: Germline and junction disagree at one end, which may indicate a read error. This sequence joins TRBV7-9 and TRBJ1-1, with D uncertain. Germline loops: CDR1 SEHNR, CDR2 FQNEAQ (reference sequence). This CDR3 is built from 12 residues. The CDR3 reads CSSSISGWGAFF. DNA of the CDR3: TGTTCCAGCAGCATCTCGGGGTGGGGAGCTTTCTTT.

This chain connects TRBV5-1 to TRBJ2-2; the D is unclear. Trimming cost V 6 bases and J 1 base, with 10 bases left between them. CDR1 and CDR2 from the germline V gene are SGHRS and YFSETQ. CDR3 size: 14 residues. CDR3 residues: CASTLWQNTGELFF. CDR3 nucleotide sequence: TGCGCCAGCACCCTGTGGCAGAACACCGGGGAGCTGTTTTTT.